These T cell receptor beta chains were read from a single sample in a study of shared clonotypes between healthy human individuals. The data were produced by immunoSEQ multiplex PCR, yet TCRdb's version contains in-frame clones alone and is incomplete. The sample lists about 520,000 clones, about 96% occurring once. Sequenced input: naive CD4+ T cells sorted from blood. These receptors all stem from a woman in her thirties in good health. The CDR3 runs from the conserved cysteine through the conserved F or W. D genes are given only for firm matches. Clone sizes are given selectively: once, few, many, or a class where the clone is expanded.

v_call: TRBV28; j_call: TRBJ1-4; clone_size: -; d_call: -; cdr3_nt: TGTGCCAGCAGTTTATATTTGGGAGACAGTCCCGTGGGGGAAAAACTGTTTTTT; cdr3_aa: CASSLYLGDSPVGEKLFF
v_call: TRBV30; j_call: TRBJ1-3; clone_size: -; d_call: TRBD1; cdr3_nt: TGTGCCTGGGGGACAGACTTCGGAAACACCATATATTTT; cdr3_aa: CAWGTDFGNTIYF
v_call: TRBV7-8; j_call: TRBJ2-7; clone_size: -; d_call: -; cdr3_nt: TGTGCCAGCAGCTCAACCCCTGTGGGGGATTCCGTGGGGGGTGGTTCCTACGAGCAGTACTTC; cdr3_aa: CASSSTPVGDSVGGGSYEQYF
v_call: TRBV27; j_call: TRBJ2-2; clone_size: -; d_call: -; cdr3_nt: TGTGCCAGCAGCGGGCAGGGTGGATTAGCGGGGGAGCTGTTTTTT; cdr3_aa: CASSGQGGLAGELFF
v_call: TRBV5-1; j_call: TRBJ2-2; clone_size: once; d_call: -; cdr3_nt: TGCGCCAGCAGCTTGGTAGCTGGTTCCGGGGAGCTGTTTTTT; cdr3_aa: CASSLVAGSGELFF
v_call: TRBV28; j_call: TRBJ1-4; clone_size: -; d_call: -; cdr3_nt: TGTGCCAGCAGTTCCCCGGGGGGGGCAGGGGCTAATGAAAAACTGTTTTTT; cdr3_aa: CASSSPGGAGANEKLFF
v_call: TRBV4-1; j_call: TRBJ2-7; clone_size: -; d_call: -; cdr3_nt: TGCGCCAGCAGCCAACCCGGTGGGGTCGAGCAGTACTTC; cdr3_aa: CASSQPGGVEQYF
v_call: TRBV9; j_call: TRBJ1-1; clone_size: -; d_call: -; cdr3_nt: TGTGCCAGCAGCAGGTCGGCAGGAAATATGAACACTGAAGCTTTCTTT; cdr3_aa: CASSRSAGNMNTEAFF
v_call: TRBV9; j_call: TRBJ2-7; clone_size: -; d_call: TRBD1; cdr3_nt: TGTGCCAGCAGCGTAGCCTTGACAGGGGGTACGTACGAGCAGTACTTC; cdr3_aa: CASSVALTGGTYEQYF
v_call: TRBV7-8; j_call: TRBJ2-7; clone_size: -; d_call: -; cdr3_nt: TGTGCCAGCAGCTTAGAACAGGGACCCTACGAGCAGTACTTC; cdr3_aa: CASSLEQGPYEQYF
v_call: TRBV19; j_call: TRBJ1-3; clone_size: -; d_call: TRBD1; cdr3_nt: TGTGCCAGTACAGACAGGGTACGATCTGGAAACACCATATATTTT; cdr3_aa: CASTDRVRSGNTIYF
v_call: TRBV28; j_call: TRBJ2-2; clone_size: -; d_call: TRBD2; cdr3_nt: TGTGCCAGCAACAGCGGGAGCACCGGGGAGCTGTTTTTT; cdr3_aa: CASNSGSTGELFF
v_call: TRBV28; j_call: TRBJ2-1; clone_size: -; d_call: -; cdr3_nt: TGTGCCAGCAGTACCCCTGGAGGGAGAGCGTTCTACAATGAGCAGTTCTTC; cdr3_aa: CASSTPGGRAFYNEQFF
v_call: TRBV20-1; j_call: TRBJ2-1; clone_size: once; d_call: -; cdr3_nt: TGCAGTGCGGGATACCAAAGGGAGCAGTTCTTC; cdr3_aa: CSAGYQREQFF
v_call: TRBV28; j_call: TRBJ1-4; clone_size: -; d_call: -; cdr3_nt: TGTGCCAGCAGTTTAGCCGGGACAAGTGAAAAACTGTTTTTT; cdr3_aa: CASSLAGTSEKLFF
v_call: TRBV27; j_call: TRBJ1-5; clone_size: -; d_call: TRBD1; cdr3_nt: TGTGCCAGCAGTATAACCCAGGGGGCAAGGCAGCCCCAGCATTTT; cdr3_aa: CASSITQGARQPQHF
v_call: TRBV11-3; j_call: TRBJ2-3; clone_size: -; d_call: -; cdr3_nt: TGTGCCAGCAGCTTAGGATCCGCAGATACGCAGTATTTT; cdr3_aa: CASSLGSADTQYF
v_call: TRBV9; j_call: TRBJ1-5; clone_size: -; d_call: -; cdr3_nt: TGTGCCAGCAGCGCTCAGGGATATAGCAATCAGCCCCAGCATTTT; cdr3_aa: CASSAQGYSNQPQHF
v_call: TRBV27; j_call: TRBJ2-1; clone_size: -; d_call: TRBD2; cdr3_nt: TGTGCCAGCAGTTTGCCGGGACTAGCGGACTACAATGAGCAGTTCTTC; cdr3_aa: CASSLPGLADYNEQFF
v_call: TRBV6-5; j_call: TRBJ1-1; clone_size: -; d_call: -; cdr3_nt: TGTGCCAGCAGTGGACAGAAGAACACTGAAGCTTTCTTT; cdr3_aa: CASSGQKNTEAFF
v_call: TRBV28; j_call: TRBJ1-3; clone_size: -; d_call: -; cdr3_nt: TGTGCCAGCAGTTCTCCGACAACTTGGGGAAACACCATATATTTT; cdr3_aa: CASSSPTTWGNTIYF
v_call: TRBV7-9; j_call: TRBJ1-1; clone_size: -; d_call: -; cdr3_nt: TGTGCCAGCAGCTCAGAGGGGCCCTACACTGAAGCTTTCTTT; cdr3_aa: CASSSEGPYTEAFF
v_call: TRBV5-1; j_call: TRBJ2-5; clone_size: -; d_call: TRBD2; cdr3_nt: TGCGCCAGCAGCTTGGGTATAGCGGGAGTAGGAGGCGGAGAGACCCAGTACTTC; cdr3_aa: CASSLGIAGVGGGETQYF
v_call: TRBV5-1; j_call: TRBJ2-1; clone_size: -; d_call: -; cdr3_nt: TGCGCCAGCCGTGCACGGGGACGGGGTCAAGATGAGCAGTTCTTC; cdr3_aa: CASRARGRGQDEQFF
v_call: TRBV7-2; j_call: TRBJ1-1; clone_size: -; d_call: -; cdr3_nt: TGTGCCAGCAGCTTATCCGGGGGAGAAGCTTTCTTT; cdr3_aa: CASSLSGGEAFF
v_call: TRBV6-6; j_call: TRBJ2-7; clone_size: -; d_call: TRBD1; cdr3_nt: TGTGCCAGCAGTTATCGAGGGACAGTCTTTCACGAGCAGTACTTC; cdr3_aa: CASSYRGTVFHEQYF
v_call: TRBV19; j_call: TRBJ1-5; clone_size: -; d_call: TRBD1; cdr3_nt: TGTGCCAGTAGTCCCCACAGGGGCGGGGGCGGTCAGCCCCAGCATTTT; cdr3_aa: CASSPHRGGGGQPQHF